This entry features one TCR beta chain sequence. Its antigen remains unidentified. The data belong to a study of cytomegalovirus exposure and HLA in healthy donors. Turning to the study itself: Unique TCRs from HLA-typed donors, some 85 million of them, were held in an early data release.

CDR1 is SGHRS, CDR2 YFSETQ, per germline. The ends lost 4 bases at V and 1 base at J; junction bases unmatched: 4. This CDR3 is built from 15 residues. PCR primers comprised 60 Vbeta and 13 Jbeta primers. The assay was immunoSEQ multiplex PCR, and TCRdb's table has in-frame clones only and misses some. The table includes roughly 290,000 clones, 80% detected once. Study-level findings and limits: Further analysis, carried out later, found HLA-associated TCR beta chains more clonally expanded than equally common other chains.

The sequenced sample consisted of PBMCs. This TCR derives from a girl aged 2-15 years in good health and CMV-seronegative. The chain is built from TRBV5-1 and TRBJ2-7; TRBD2 matches 11 bases. The DNA for the CDR3 is TGCGCCAGCAGCGGGGGACTAGCGGCTTCCTACGAGCAGTACTTC. Its protein is CASSGGLAASYEQYF.